This paragraph reports one T cell receptor (beta chain). Its specific antigen is unknown. For every CD8+ T cell subset, some 310,000 cells were flow-sorted straight into RLT lysis buffer, and each subset was sorted in triplicate. To keep memory contaminants out, a stringent definition of naive CD8+ T cells was applied: CD45RO-CCR7+CD27+CD95-. Peripheral blood mononuclear cells were isolated from buffy coats by standard density gradient centrifugation. A FACSAria III was used to flow-sort naive CD8+ T cells into CXCR3-negative and CXCR3-positive populations. Total RNA was extracted from sorted cells with an RNeasy Mini Kit. This entry is derived from a study of CXCR3-negative and CXCR3-positive naive CD8 T cells (dated by TCRdb to between 2018 and 2020). Looking at the study overall: About 150 million TRB reads were obtained in total, roughly 1.5 +/- 0.3 million reads per library. For the TRBV-TRBJ cluster analysis, the naive subsets came from about 5 donors, while the memory cells came from 3 donors. Diversity and physicochemical repertoire analyses were performed on about 12 donors pooled from two independent experiments.

The CDR3, cysteine through phenylalanine, is 14 amino acids long. DNA for this receptor is not on file. The germline V gene gives CDR1 as SGDLS and CDR2 as YYNGEE. Sequencer: NextSeq 550. The Human TCR Profiling Kit (MiLaboratory) was used to prepare UMI-labeled 5' RACE TRB cDNA libraries. cDNA synthesis used the entire amount of extracted RNA, and PCR amplification then used the entire amount of cDNA produced. Libraries were prepared in parallel with an identical number of PCR cycles. Per the source publication's procedure: With a minimum of two reads required per UMI, MIGEC and MiXCR pulled out about 50,000 +/- 10,000 unique UMI-labeled TRB cDNA molecules from each library. Each library averaged around 40,000 +/- 10,000 functional in-frame TRB CDR3 nucleotide clonotypes without stop codons. After downsampling to 5000 UMI-labeled TRB molecules per sample, diversity metrics, including normalized Shannon-Wiener and Chao1, were computed in VDJtools. VDJtools computed clonotype-size-weighted physicochemical properties of the central five CDR3 residues: interaction energy, strength, volume and Kidera factor 4. Based on TCRdb reprocessing of the reads, there is one entry per CDR3 protein sequence, and DNA is missing. It is TCRdb's table, rather than the study itself, that gives the V and J calls and clone size. The table held for this sample gives 140,000 to 150,000 distinct CDR3 sequences. The ten biggest clones cover about 0.27% of the sample.

General findings and caveats noted by the study authors: Repertoire diversity was comparably high in both naive subsets but much lower in memory CD8+ T cells. TRB CDR3s from CXCR3-positive naive cells showed higher hydrophobicity (lower Kidera factor 4), lower energy, and higher strength and volume indices than CXCR3-negative naive cells. TRBV-TRBJ usage was similar between naive CXCR3-negative and CXCR3-positive cells from the same donor, while memory cells showed distinct patterns. Because surface CD5, which is linked to self-reactivity in mice, was comparable between the naive subsets, TCR interaction strength was also inferred from TRB CDR3 physicochemical properties. CXCR3 expression partially decreased after cryopreservation, so most assays used freshly isolated PBMCs.

The sequenced sample consisted of naive CXCR3+ CD8+ T cells from blood. In the paper's terms, the cell subset or site label means: CD45RO-CCR7+CD27+CD95- naive CD8+ T cells expressing CXCR3 (TNR3+). The source of this sequence is a human donor in good health. Some clones in this sample may be carry-over from other donors' samples. The chain uses TRBV9 and TRBJ2-7. The CDR3 corresponds to CASSVATVPYEQYF.